This T cell receptor beta chain was captured by sequencing in a study of T cell responses to AZD1222 COVID-19 vaccine. About the research overall: Some second doses came at about 4 weeks and others at about 12 weeks; these were pooled. Whole-study findings and limits: The study identified only five or six AZD1222 recipients as seropositive at baseline. Of spike-specific TCRs, nearly half reportedly target regions left unmutated in variants.

This table comes from immunoSEQ multiplex PCR, and its TCRdb copy is limited to in-frame clones, with some not included. The table includes 95,000 or so clones, about 89% detected once. CDR1 is KGHSH and CDR2 is LQKENI in the germline V gene. Trimming at V came to 5 bases and at J to 3 bases, leaving 15 bases not matched to a gene. The length of the CDR3 is 17 residues. On this clone itself: Its antigen is unknown.

The chain combines TRBV18 with TRBJ1-1; 7 nucleotides align to TRBD1. This clonotype was sampled from an adult in good health. The sample was peripheral blood, taken on day 0 of AZD1222 vaccination. This chain's CDR3 is CASSKHGGLQGDTEAFF. CDR3 DNA sequence: TGTGCCAGCTCAAAACACGGGGGTTTGCAGGGGGACACTGAAGCTTTCTTT.